The clone carrying this T cell receptor beta chain was observed many times. The antigen is undetermined. Authors of the study amplified TCR beta CDR3 regions from RNA transcripts. RT-PCR in the first round (using the HTBI primer set) targeted the TCR CDR3. MiXCR, applied by TCRdb to the multiplex PCR reads, yields one record per CDR3 protein. Of hundreds of thousands of distinct CDR3 sequences listed, around 15% are singletons. Exclusions: uncontrolled infection, other autoimmune disease, pregnancy, lactation. PBMCs came from 10 ml fresh peripheral blood. V was clipped by 4 bases and J by 3 bases, with 9 bases between them. This CDR3 is built from 12 residues. In germline, CDR1 is DFQATT, CDR2 SNEGSKA (reference sequence). The record originates from a study of T cells in Graves' hyperthyroidism and ophthalmopathy. Study-wide results and limits: Peripheral blood also featured most of the thyroid clonotypes expanded above 0.001.

The sequencing input was blood. The chain is built from TRBV20-1 and TRBJ1-1, with D perhaps TRBD1 (5 bases). This clonotype originated in a woman in her forties with Graves' ophthalmopathy. CDR3: CSAKVGHTEAFF. CDR3 sequence (DNA): TGCAGTGCTAAGGTGGGACACACTGAAGCTTTCTTT.